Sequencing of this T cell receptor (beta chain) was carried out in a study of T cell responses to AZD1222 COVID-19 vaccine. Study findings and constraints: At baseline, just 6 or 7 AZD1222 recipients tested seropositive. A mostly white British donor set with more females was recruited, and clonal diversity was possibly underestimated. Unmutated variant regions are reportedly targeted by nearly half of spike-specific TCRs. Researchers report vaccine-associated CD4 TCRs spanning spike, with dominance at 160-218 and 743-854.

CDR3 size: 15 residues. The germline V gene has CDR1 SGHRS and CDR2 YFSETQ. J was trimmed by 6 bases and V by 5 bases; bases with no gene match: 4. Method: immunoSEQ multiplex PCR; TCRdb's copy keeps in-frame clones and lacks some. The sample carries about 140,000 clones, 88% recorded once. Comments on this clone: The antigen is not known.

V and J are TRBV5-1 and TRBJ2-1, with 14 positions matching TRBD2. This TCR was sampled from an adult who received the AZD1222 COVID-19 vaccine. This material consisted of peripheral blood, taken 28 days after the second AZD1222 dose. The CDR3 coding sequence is TGCGCCAGCAGGGGACTAGCGGGAGTAATCAATGAGCAGTTCTTC. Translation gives CASRGLAGVINEQFF.